This TCR beta chain was sequenced for a study of regulatory T cells in long-lasting Graves disease. On this clonotype: Its antigen is unidentified.

The time point is: newly diagnosed GD, antithyroid drugs for less than 3 months. From PBMCs, RNA was extracted and then used to make the TCR library. Under American Thyroid Association guidelines, Graves' disease was diagnosed. The study, taken as a whole, reports: Persistent disease exhibited a predilection for TRBV28, TRBJ1-2 and TRBJ2-5.

Trimming removed 4 bases from V and 3 bases from J; junction bases left unmatched: 7. The CDR3 is 16 residues long. Germline V gene data show CDR1 as LGHDT and CDR2 as YNNKEL (reference sequence). Building the TCR beta libraries relied on iRepertoire HTBI primers, and CDR3 regions underwent Arm-PCR. As processed by the authors: In the combined samples, under 80 TRBV and 11 to 15 TRBJ segments were identified. In TCRdb, the multiplex PCR reads were re-called with MiXCR into one record per CDR3 protein. In this record, the V and J calls reflect TCRdb's handling and not the investigators' own analysis. In the table there are hundreds of thousands of distinct CDR3 sequences, about 16% of which are singletons. The same data also went into a second study, on T cells in Graves' hyperthyroidism and ophthalmopathy. That work contributes: In validation, the model predicted ophthalmopathy. These predictions came a median roughly six months before onset.

The sequence was collected from a woman in her 30s with Graves disease. The sample was peripheral blood mononuclear cells (PBMCs), taken at new diagnosis, from a patient treated with antithyroid drugs. The gene calls are TRBV3-1 and TRBJ2-2; 8 nucleotides align to TRBD1. CDR3 loop: CASSLFGQGDTGELFF. The DNA for the CDR3 is TGTGCCAGCAGCCTGTTCGGACAGGGTGACACCGGGGAGCTGTTTTTT. Filled out from reference TRBV3-1 and TRBJ2-2, the complete variable domain reads DTAVSQTPKYLVTQMGNDKSIKCEQNLGHDTMYWYKQDSKKFLKIMFSYNNKELIINETVPNRFSPKSPDKAHLNLHINSLELGDSAVYFCASSLFGQGDTGELFFGEGSRLTVL.